The 5 T cell receptor beta chains below were found in one sample sequenced in a study of neurological immune-mediated disorders. TCRdb independently ran MiXCR on the 5' RACE reads; one entry per CDR3 protein. Of roughly 76,000 distinct CDR3 sequences in the sample, roughly 13% are singletons; the top ten hold roughly 7.3%. What was sequenced was PBMCs. The receptors here all came from a woman between 45 and 65 years old in good health.

This clonotype was observed at least ten times. The chain combines TRBV5-1 with TRBJ2-3; D may match TRBD1 or TRBD2 (5 bases each). This CDR3 has 13 residues. The ends were cut back, 4 bases at V and 2 bases at J, with 8 bases in the middle. Per the germline V gene, CDR1 is SGHRS and CDR2 is YFSETQ. In DNA, the CDR3 is TGCGCCAGCAGCGCCGGGACCACAGATACGCAGTATTTT. Translated, it gives CASSAGTTDTQYF.

This clonotype was counted many times. The chain has TRBV20-1 and TRBJ1-3, with 9 bases identical to TRBD1. The J segment lost 6 bases and the V segment lost 2 bases, leaving 8 bases of the junction unmatched. The CDR3 spans 15 residues. Germline V gene sequence: CDR1 DFQATT, CDR2 SNEGSKA (reference sequence). The CDR3 loop is CSARSSGTGKNTIYF. CDR3 DNA: TGCAGTGCTAGATCCTCCGGGACAGGGAAAAACACCATATATTTT.

The chain couples TRBV28 to TRBJ1-1; D remains unclear. This CDR3 is 13 amino acids long. Germline-derived CDR1 and CDR2 are MDHEN and SYDVKM. Trimming left V 10 bases short and J 3 bases short, with 15 bases between. Here the CDR3 reads CANRTVSDTEAFF. The CDR3 DNA sequence: TGTGCCAATCGGACGGTCTCGGACACTGAAGCTTTCTTT.

In its sample, this clonotype was seen many times. The chain couples TRBV5-1 to TRBJ2-2; D is possibly TRBD2 (6 bases). Looked up from germline, CDR1 is SGHRS and CDR2 is YFSETQ. The V and J ends lost 0 bases and 7 bases respectively, with 13 bases between them. The CDR3 covers 15 residues. This CDR3 reads CASSLEPGADGELFF. DNA for the CDR3: TGCGCCAGCAGCTTGGAGCCGGGAGCGGACGGGGAGCTGTTTTTT. Full variable domain (outside the CDR3, taken from reference TRBV5-1 and TRBJ2-2): KAGVTQTPRYLIKTRGQQVTLSCSPISGHRSVSWYQQTPGQGLQFLFEYFSETQRNKGNFPGRFSGRQFSNSRSEMNVSTLELGDSALYLCASSLEPGADGELFFGEGSRLTVL.

V gene TRBV7-6 combines with J gene TRBJ2-3, with TRBD1 matching 8 bases. V shed 0 bases, J shed 3 bases, and the junction held 8 bases outside the gene matches. Germline V gives CDR1 SGHVS, CDR2 FNYEAQ. The CDR3 has 17 amino acids. In DNA form, the CDR3 reads TGTGCCAGCAGCTTAGCGACCCAGGGGGCGATAACAGATACGCAGTATTTT. This gives the protein CASSLATQGAITDTQYF.